This T cell receptor (beta chain) was sequenced for a study of blood T cell repertoires in COVID-19. In the study overall: Samples representing acute and convalescent COVID-19 were sourced from the United States, Italy and Spain. T cells, B-cell-depleted T cells, or PBMCs supplied cDNA or gDNA.

CDR1 GTSNPN and CDR2 SVGIG come from the germline V gene (reference sequence). V lost 2 bases and J lost 4; bases outside the gene matches: 4. The CDR3 covers 14 residues. Per the original methods: How many nucleated cells were present was estimated from reference gene primer amplification. Generated by immunoSEQ multiplex PCR, the TCRdb table keeps only in-frame clones and is missing some. V and J calls and clone size are as listed in that table; D and trimming were resolved from the DNA. The sample carries a few hundred thousand clones, approximately 81% recorded once. The chain recombines TRBV30 with TRBJ1-2; 10 bases are shared with TRBD1. Sequenced: peripheral blood. The source of this sequence is a man aged 25 to 40 with active or convalescent COVID-19. CDR3 amino acids: CAWSRDRGFYGYTF. The CDR3 DNA reads as TGTGCCTGGAGTCGGGACAGGGGATTCTATGGCTACACCTTC.